The next 23 T cell receptor beta chains were all read from a single sample in a study of cytomegalovirus exposure and HLA in healthy donors. Primers included in the PCR were 60 Vbeta and 13 Jbeta primers. The table came from immunoSEQ multiplex PCR; TCRdb's copy has only in-frame clones and leaves some out. The table lists approximately 170,000 clones, about 85% of them singletons. Sequencing was performed on PBMCs. These receptors all come from a boy younger than 10 in good health and CMV-seronegative.

This chain links TRBV5-8 with TRBJ1-1; D is unclear. The CDR3 covers 14 residues. V shed 1 base and J shed 1 base, with 8 bases lying between them. The germline V gene has CDR1 SGHTS and CDR2 YDEGEE. In nucleotides, the CDR3 is TGTGCCAGCAGCTTGTCTTCCCCGAACACTGAAGCTTTCTTT. It specifies CASSLSSPNTEAFF.

CDR3 in amino acids: CASSLGTVSGANVLTF. CDR3 nucleotides: TGTGCCAGCAGCCTAGGGACAGTCTCTGGGGCCAACGTCCTGACTTTC. The chain combines TRBV11-3 with TRBJ2-6, with 7 positions matching TRBD1. Germline V gives CDR1 SGHNT, CDR2 YENEEA. This CDR3 has 16 residues. With V trimmed by 5 bases and J by 0 bases, 4 bases remained unmatched. The full variable domain, with the rest looked up from reference TRBV11-3 and TRBJ2-6, is EAGVVQSPRYKIIEKKQPVAFWCNPISGHNTLYWYLQNLGQGPELLIRYENEEAVDDSQLPKDRFSAERLKGVDSTLKIQPAELGDSAVYLCASSLGTVSGANVLTFGAGSRLTVL.

This clone was detected once. This rearrangement joins TRBV9 to TRBJ1-2; tentative D call: TRBD1 (6 bases). Germline CDR1 SGDLS, CDR2 YYNGEE. Between the trimmed V and J ends, which lost 7 bases and 0 bases, there was a span of 10 bases. This CDR3 comprises 13 residues. The CDR3 nucleotides are TGTGCCAGCGGGGGGGGCGCTAACTATGGCTACACCTTC. It translates to CASGGGANYGYTF.

The chain has TRBV2 and TRBJ2-7; 8 nucleotides align to TRBD2. Trimming removed 6 bases from V and 4 bases from J; junction bases left unmatched: 5. CDR3 length: 13 residues. CDR1 is SNHLY and CDR2 is FYNNEI in the germline V gene. Here the CDR3 DNA reads TGTGCCAGCAGGAGCGGGGGTGCGTACGAGCAGTACTTC. Encoded protein: CASRSGGAYEQYF.

V and J are TRBV5-1 and TRBJ2-5; the match to TRBD1 covers 7 bases. Unmatched junction bases numbered 9, after V lost 0 bases and J lost 13 bases. Germline-derived CDR1 and CDR2 are SGHRS and YFSETQ. CDR3 length: 13 amino acids. Here the CDR3 reads CASSLDGRGIPYF. CDR3 DNA: TGCGCCAGCAGCTTGGACGGCAGGGGGATTCCGTACTTC.

V usage is TRBV19 and J usage is TRBJ2-2; D possibly corresponds to TRBD1 (5 bases). The CDR3 is 15 amino acids. The V and J ends lost 3 bases and 5 bases respectively, with 13 bases between them. Germline CDR1 and CDR2: LNHDA and SQIVND (reference sequence). The CDR3 region has the DNA TGTGCCAGTAGTATCCAGGGAATCTGGACCGGGGAGCTGTTTTTT. It translates to CASSIQGIWTGELFF. Based on the CDR3 plus reference TRBV19 and TRBJ2-2, the full variable domain is DGGITQSPKYLFRKEGQNVTLSCEQNLNHDAMYWYRQDPGQGLRLIYYSQIVNDFQKGDIAEGYSVSREKKESFPLTVTSAQKNPTAFYLCASSIQGIWTGELFFGEGSRLTVL.

This rearrangement joins TRBV28 to TRBJ2-1, with TRBD2 identical over 7 bases. The CDR3 runs 19 residues. The germline V gene has CDR1 MDHEN and CDR2 SYDVKM. The V segment lost 5 bases and the J segment 5 bases; nucleotides outside the gene matches: 21. The CDR3 DNA sequence: TGTGCCAGCAGTCCAGGACGCCACGGGACTACCGGGGGGAACAATGAGCAGTTCTTC. Its translation: CASSPGRHGTTGGNNEQFF. Using reference TRBV28 and TRBJ2-1 for the parts outside the CDR3, the full variable domain is DVKVTQSSRYLVKRTGEKVFLECVQDMDHENMFWYRQDPGLGLRLIYFSYDVKMKEKGDIPEGYSVSREKKERFSLILESASTNQTSMYLCASSPGRHGTTGGNNEQFFGPGTRLTVL.

The V and J genes are TRBV28 and TRBJ1-6; D gene ambiguous. Trimming left V 5 bases short and J 7 bases short, with 12 bases between. Per the germline V gene, CDR1 is MDHEN and CDR2 is SYDVKM. The CDR3 is 14 residues long. CDR3 DNA: TGTGCCAGCAGTCCGTTGACGGAGAATTCACCCCTCCACTTT. Translating gives CASSPLTENSPLHF.

V gene TRBV19 combines with J gene TRBJ2-3; 7 bases fit TRBD2. The J segment lost 4 bases and the V segment lost 1 base, leaving 5 bases of the junction unmatched. Germline V gene sequence: CDR1 LNHDA, CDR2 SQIVND (reference sequence). The CDR3 is 15 residues long. CDR3 amino acids: CASSIAGAGADTQYF. Written as DNA, the CDR3 is TGTGCCAGTAGTATAGCTGGGGCGGGAGCAGATACGCAGTATTTT.

CDR3 coding DNA: TGTGCCAGCAGCCCTCCTCAGACAGGGGGGTGTGGCTACACCTTC. Encoded protein: CASSPPQTGGCGYTF. The chain joins TRBV6-6 to TRBJ1-2, with TRBD1 identical over 9 bases. The CDR3 contains 15 residues. CDR1 is MNHNY, CDR2 SVGAGI, per germline (reference sequence). V gave up 6 bases and J gave up 7 bases; unmatched junction bases: 12.

V gene TRBV10-3 combines with J gene TRBJ2-3, with 9 bases matching TRBD2. Germline lookup yields CDR1 ENHRY and CDR2 SYGVKD. V shed 8 bases and J 1 base; nucleotides not matched to a gene: 16. The CDR3 length is 18 residues. CDR3 residues: CAIGGRGGGGLGTDTQYF. CDR3 sequence (DNA): TGTGCCATCGGGGGGCGGGGGGGTGGAGGGCTCGGCACAGATACGCAGTATTTT.

This chain joins TRBV27 and TRBJ1-1; TRBD1 is a possible D gene (6 bases). V was trimmed by 0 bases and J by 4 bases, leaving 12 bases between them. CDR1 and CDR2 (germline): MNHEY, SMNVEV (reference sequence). CDR3 length equals 15 residues. The CDR3 DNA sequence: TGTGCCAGCAGTTTATCGGGGGGGCGCGGCACTGAAGCTTTCTTT. Amino acid sequence: CASSLSGGRGTEAFF.

The chain employs TRBV30 and TRBJ1-6; no definite D call. Germline CDR1 and CDR2: GTSNPN and SVGIG (reference sequence). With 2 bases removed from V and 3 bases from J, the gap between germline ends came to 8 bases. The CDR3 runs to 14 residues. The CDR3 coding sequence is TGTGCCTGGAGTTCCCGGGGCTATAATTCACCCCTCCACTTT. This sequence encodes CAWSSRGYNSPLHF.

The chain carries TRBV9 and TRBJ2-7; 10 positions match TRBD2. CDR3 length: 18 residues. In germline, CDR1 is SGDLS, CDR2 YYNGEE. The V segment lost 0 bases and the J segment 3 bases; nucleotides outside the gene matches: 12. CDR3 sequence (DNA): TGTGCCAGCAGCGTAGGGGTCGGGACTAGCGCCGCGGGCTACGAGCAGTACTTC. Its translation: CASSVGVGTSAAGYEQYF. The variable domain in full, with the rest retrieved from reference TRBV9 and TRBJ2-7, is DSGVTQTPKHLITATGQRVTLRCSPRSGDLSVYWYQQSLDQGLQFLIQYYNGEERAKGNILERFSAQQFPDLHSELNLSSLELGDSALYFCASSVGVGTSAAGYEQYFGPGTRLTVT.

This rearrangement joins TRBV7-2 to TRBJ1-4; possibly TRBD1 for D (5 bases). The CDR3 consists of 15 residues. Germline V gene data show CDR1 as SGHTA and CDR2 as FQGNSA. V lost 5 bases, J lost 8 bases, and 18 bases lay in between. CDR3 bases: TGTGCCAGCAGCCCCGGGCGGGGACCTAGCGAAAAACTGTTTTTT. Translating gives CASSPGRGPSEKLFF.

This sequence joins TRBV7-9 and TRBJ2-1, with D uncertain. CDR3 length equals 15 residues. The V gene lost 5 bases and the J gene lost 0 bases, with 11 bases spanning the gap. Germline lookup yields CDR1 SEHNR and CDR2 FQNEAQ (reference sequence). CDR3 nucleotides: TGTGCCAGCAGCACCACCCTAAGCTCCTACAATGAGCAGTTCTTC. Its protein is CASSTTLSSYNEQFF.

The chain has TRBV11-2 and TRBJ1-2; 7 nucleotides agree with TRBD1. CDR3 length: 15 amino acids. CDR1 SGHAT and CDR2 FQNNGV come from the germline V gene. V lost 2 bases to trimming and J lost 4 bases; unmatched junction nucleotides: 7. CDR3 DNA sequence: TGTGCCAGCAGCTTACCGGCAGGGGGTGGCTATGGCTACACCTTC. It specifies CASSLPAGGGYGYTF.

With respect to this clone: At one end, the junction sequence differs from germline, possibly due to a read error. This chain joins TRBV28 and TRBJ1-1, with D possibly TRBD1 on 6 matching bases. The CDR3 is made up of 14 amino acids. CDR1 is MDHEN and CDR2 is SYDVKM in the germline V gene. The CDR3 nucleotides read TGTGCCAGCAGCTTATATGAGGGGGACACTGAAGCTTTCTTT. This codes for CASSLYEGDTEAFF.

The rearrangement links TRBV7-6 to TRBJ2-1; D gene ambiguous. CDR1 SGHVS and CDR2 FNYEAQ come from the germline V gene. The CDR3 has 13 amino acids. V lost 0 bases and J 2 bases, leaving 2 bases between the germline ends. The CDR3 sequence: CASSLATYNEQFF. The CDR3 DNA is TGTGCCAGCAGCTTAGCTACCTACAATGAGCAGTTCTTC.

This clone was recorded only once. The gene calls are TRBV13 and TRBJ2-1, with D perhaps TRBD2 (6 bases). V lost 5 bases and J 0 bases, leaving 23 bases between the germline ends. Germline V gene data show CDR1 as PRHDT and CDR2 as FYEKMQ (reference sequence). The CDR3 consists of 19 residues. The DNA for the CDR3 is TGTGCCAGCAGCCCCCGTGTCCGGCGGGGTTGGAGCTCCTACAATGAGCAGTTCTTC. Protein sequence: CASSPRVRRGWSSYNEQFF.

This chain links TRBV2 with TRBJ1-4; tentatively, D is TRBD1 (5 bases). Germline V gene sequence: CDR1 SNHLY, CDR2 FYNNEI. V shed 8 bases and J shed 0 bases, with 13 bases lying between them. The CDR3 has 15 amino acids. CDR3 loop: CASRRQHSTNEKLFF. CDR3 DNA: TGTGCCAGCCGTAGACAGCATTCAACTAATGAAAAACTGTTTTTT.

V gene TRBV29-1 combines with J gene TRBJ2-1, with 11 bases matching TRBD2. The germline V gene has CDR1 SQVTM and CDR2 ANQGSEA. The CDR3 totals 17 residues. J lost 7 bases, V lost 2 bases, and 13 bases had no gene match. The CDR3 nucleotides are TGCAGCGTTGAATTATATAGCGGAACTAGCGGGAGTAATGAGCAGTTCTTC. It codes for CSVELYSGTSGSNEQFF.

This chain joins TRBV15 and TRBJ2-7, with D tentatively TRBD1 (6 bases). Trimming took off 4 bases at V and 0 bases at J, with 16 bases between the two ends. Germline V gene sequence: CDR1 LNHNV, CDR2 YYDKDF (reference sequence). The CDR3 extends over 16 amino acids. The CDR3 coding sequence is TGTGCCACCAGCAAGGGGGACGCAGGGCTCTCCTACGAGCAGTACTTC. This codes for CATSKGDAGLSYEQYF. The entire variable domain, with the rest obtained from reference TRBV15 and TRBJ2-7, is as follows: DAMVIQNPRYQVTQFGKPVTLSCSQTLNHNVMYWYQQKSSQAPKLLFHYYDKDFNNEADTPDNFQSRRPNTSFCFLDIRSPGLGDTAMYLCATSKGDAGLSYEQYFGPGTRLTVT.